This TCR beta chain was sequenced for a study of radiotherapy plus CTLA-4 blockade in lung cancer. The protocol was immunoSEQ multiplex PCR, while the TCRdb copy is restricted to in-frame clones and leaves out a portion. Counted here are some 60,000 clones, 65% to 80% occurring once; the ten biggest clones make up roughly 15%. V was pared by 5 bases and J by 0 bases, with 6 bases of the junction left unmatched. The CDR3 runs to 15 residues. The germline gives CDR1 WSHSY, CDR2 SAAADI. The gene calls are TRBV10-2 and TRBJ2-7, with 8 bases matching TRBD2. Sequencing used peripheral blood, obtained from a patient treated with radiotherapy plus ipilimumab. This TCR was sampled from a human donor with non-small cell lung cancer who had a complete response to radiotherapy plus ipilimumab. CDR3 DNA sequence: TGCGCCAGCAGTCCCCCGGGAGGGAGCTCCTACGAGCAGTACGTC. This translates into CASSPPGGSSYEQYV.